This T cell receptor (beta chain) is from a study of cytomegalovirus exposure and HLA in healthy donors (dated by TCRdb to the late 2010s). General notes on the study: An earlier analysis of roughly 630 of the donors reported more than 250 Gb of sequence data and around 120 million unique TCR beta sequences from some 180 million T cells. An early release that covered fewer than 800 HLA-typed donors contained about 300 gigabases of sequencing data and tens of millions of unique TCR sequences. Of the roughly 410 genotyped donors, approximately 80% were placed in the genetic ancestry cluster associated with self-reported Caucasian donors. The study aimed to test whether cataloging public T cell receptors could reveal signatures of past pathogen exposure. The study profiled the T cell repertoires of more than 500 subjects by immunosequencing and related them to cytomegalovirus serostatus. Besides the first cohort of roughly 700 subjects, a separate validation cohort made up of over 100 different subjects was used. High-throughput TCR immunosequencing, statistical association of individual TCRs with disease status, and machine learning were combined to predict cytomegalovirus infection status. In a later analysis, previously published TCR beta repertoires from 666 donors were re-analyzed and high-resolution HLA genotyping was added so that TCR occurrence patterns could be studied. Rather than using new phenotypic data, the later analysis identified candidate immune exposures from TCR beta sequences and from how often those sequences occurred across donors. In an earlier analysis of 500 to 650 of the donors, high-throughput TCR beta sequencing was used to judge whether each TCR beta V gene segment behaved as functional or pseudogenic. Donor age, sex, ethnicity and CMV serostatus were compiled alongside the repertoire data. A later genetic analysis took genome-wide SNP genotypes for about 65% of the roughly 670 donors and used that subset as a discovery cohort. All discovery cohort repertoires had been generated on a single sequencing platform. Class I and class II HLA loci were covered by the typing at four-digit resolution. The number of donors typed differed by locus, with 629-630 for A, B, C, DRB1 and DQB1, roughly 550 for DQA1, under 610 for DPA1, and around 450 for DPB1. About 5 DR-DQ haplotypes were handled as single units for association and clustering, since linkage in the cohort was strong. Among a few hundred genotyped donors of the cohort, an average of about 240,000 unique TCR beta nucleotide sequences were sequenced per donor, 15% to 20% of them non-productive. What the study reported, not specific to this receptor: The authors suggested that the approach could potentially be generalized to other disease states and immunological phenotypes. Across donors, most TCR sequences were observed very rarely, whereas some public TCRs were present in many individuals. Linkage disequilibrium might explain the correlated functional status among segregating V segments, but an unknown experimental factor could not be excluded. In a later genetic analysis, fewer N-insertions in productive TCRs were reported among donors in an Asian-associated ancestry cluster than the 666-donor mean. A further reported finding was that TCR beta sequences accurately predicted the HLA-A and HLA-B alleles for most subjects in the first cohort. Because some donors lacked HLA typing at each locus, the association tests relied only on the typed subset. The classifier was reported to diagnose cytomegalovirus status with high specificity and sensitivity in both the original and validation cohorts. Some IMGT-functional V segments, including TRBV6-2 and TRBV6-3, could not be distinguished by the 87-base-pair reads and were therefore excluded. A group of highly shared sequence variants was considered likely to be a technical artifact of the sequencing pipeline. In an earlier analysis of fewer than 750 of the donors, most TCR beta V segments were observed in productive rearrangements about 90% or about 30% of the time, broadly matching IMGT annotations. A later analysis reported that several top co-occurrence clusters appeared linked to parvovirus B19, influenza, CMV and Epstein-Barr virus. This cohort had only TCR beta chains sequenced, and the lack of alpha or paired-chain data limited which features could be detected. The study listed 150 to 200 TCR beta chains as associated with cytomegalovirus. According to a later analysis, TCR association rates differed among HLA loci, with DRB1 alleles showing the most associated TCRs and HLA-C alleles showing the fewest. Presence/absence analyses assumed roughly uniform sequencing depth across donors, an assumption that may not hold. A later genetic analysis associated a missense DCLRE1C variant with V-gene and J-gene trimming of TCR beta chains, and an independent cohort replicated the association. When HLA alleles, especially DR and DQ, strongly co-occurred, attributing TCR associations to individual alleles was difficult. In a later analysis, most CMV-associated TCR beta chains were found to appear HLA-restricted, with HLA associations seemingly driven largely by CMV exposure. Three of the identified cytomegalovirus-associated TCR beta chains were confirmed in vitro to be specific for cytomegalovirus antigens. The earlier analysis of about 600 of the donors excluded roughly 17 rarely observed V segments, including chromosome 9 orphons, because counts were too low. At a false discovery rate of 0.05, a later analysis linked some 17,000 TCR beta sequences to specific HLA alleles. In a later analysis, HLA-associated TCR beta chains were found to be more clonally expanded and to have lower generation probabilities than equally common non-associated chains. The only immune exposure information available for the cohort was CMV serostatus.

The cohort was made up of approximately 670 healthy bone marrow donors. Cohort members were all nominally healthy when sampled, although unrecorded immune exposures were likely present. The donor was CMV seropositive and was included in the group of 250 to 350 seropositive cohort members. A peripheral blood sample was collected from each donor, and TCR beta sequencing was performed on peripheral blood mononuclear cells. The Qiagen DNeasy Blood Extraction Kit was used to extract genomic DNA from the blood cell samples. With regard to this clone: Which antigen it targets is not known. No much larger clone exists at a distance of one base, and base qualities are not known.

The V and J ends are trimmed by 0 bases and 4 bases, leaving 6 bases between them. The germline V gene sets CDR1 to MNHEY and CDR2 to SVGAGI. The CDR3 runs 13 residues from the cysteine to the phenylalanine. Only the CDR3 region is kept as DNA, spanning 39 bases read in frame from base 1. To prepare the library, the immunoSEQ multiplex PCR assay was applied. The multiplex PCR relied on a mix of 60 forward primers for TCR Vbeta segments and 13 reverse primers for TCR Jbeta segments. The CDR3 region of rearranged TCR beta genes was amplified from genomic DNA by a multiplex PCR assay. The Illumina HiSeq System was used to sequence the amplified TCR beta libraries as 87-base-pair reads. Processing in the source paper ran as follows. A later analysis tallied 75 million to 85 million unique TCR beta chains across the 666 repertoires, and around 9.9 million of those chains were shared by two or more donors. Raw reads were error-corrected and collapsed into unique sequences by a nearest-neighbor algorithm in which closely related sequences were merged to remove PCR and sequencing errors. CDR3 sequences were aligned to IMGT reference sequences to assign V, D and J gene segments. For a sequence to be retained, a match of at least six nucleotides was required to both a V gene segment and a J gene segment. Rearrangements were called productive when the CDR3 lacked stop codons and stayed in frame with V and J; all others were non-productive. CDR3 was defined according to IMGT convention as the region running from the second conserved V-encoded cysteine to the conserved J-encoded phenylalanine. The earlier analysis of about 570 of the donors excluded any sequence lacking an unambiguous match to a single V gene segment. An earlier analysis of about 600 of the donors called V segments functional above 56.7% productive rearrangements and segregating when the between-donor standard deviation exceeded 5%. A statistical classification framework was developed to diagnose cytomegalovirus status using the catalog of TCR beta chain sequences. V and J gene assignment, in a later analysis, came from comparing TCR nucleotide sequences with IMGT/GENE-DB human TR gene sequences. Using the TCRdist pipeline, a later analysis assigned CDR3 sequences along with most-parsimonious VDJ recombination scenarios. In a later analysis, each TCR beta chain was defined by its CDR3 amino acid sequence together with its V-gene family, and reads lacking a unique V-gene family were excluded. As a way to deal with suspected cross-contamination and a sequencing artifact, a later analysis dropped 450 to 600 nucleotide sequences that were highly shared and had low generation probability. A later analysis calculated a clonal expansion index for each public chain from normalized within-repertoire ranks of inferred template counts. Generation probabilities in a later analysis came from a VDJ recombination model fitted to out-of-frame rearrangements, and those results were checked against IGoR. In a later analysis, TCR-TCR, TCR-HLA and TCR-CMV co-occurrence was scored with hypergeometric tests, and a repertoire-size bias correction was applied to TCR pairs. To estimate false discovery rates, a later analysis permuted the HLA or CMV assignments 20 times. In a later analysis, co-occurring TCRs were grouped using DBSCAN, with TCRdist sequence similarity added in when clustering inside HLA-allele-positive subsets. For co-occurrence clustering, repertoires with fewer than 30,000 or more than 120,000 public chains were excluded, along with four or five repertoires with anomalous nucleotide sharing. The source is immuneACCESS, and TCRdb retained only in-frame sequences with V and J called. Part of the clones is not carried over; for the studies checked, unresolved V genes explain less than half of this, and the remainder is unexplained. That table is the source of V, J and clone size, and D and trimming were worked out from the DNA. The sample profile shows 150,000 to 200,000 clones; around 83% of them were found once. The ten top clones hold roughly 4.3% of the sample.

The receptor chain draws on TRBV6-5 and TRBJ1-1; the D gene assignment is ambiguous. Sequencing was done on a sample of PBMCs. The TCR sequence derives from a man aged 45-65 years in good health and CMV-seropositive. The DNA sequence is TGTGCCAGCAGTTACTCGAGGATCACTGAAGCTTTCTTT. Its product reads: CASSYSRITEAFF.